These 18 T cell receptor beta chains share one sample of origin, sequenced in a study of long-term antiretroviral therapy in people with HIV. Sequencing relied on immunoSEQ assay v3.0, run at survey level. Method: immunoSEQ multiplex PCR; TCRdb's copy keeps in-frame clones and lacks some. The table shows about 39,000 clones, with 75% to 90% occurring only once. The source was unsorted PBMCs, collected 3.1 years after starting antiretroviral therapy. These receptors all stem from a woman between 45 and 60 years old with HIV.

CDR3 amino acids: CASSLFKSRMKGRDEQFF. The CDR3 bases are TGTGCCAGCAGCTTATTTAAATCCAGGATGAAAGGACGTGATGAGCAGTTCTTC. This chain connects TRBV11-2 to TRBJ2-1; D gene unclear. CDR3 size: 18 residues. From germline, CDR1 is SGHAT and CDR2 FQNNGV. Trimming pared 2 bases from V and 8 bases from J, leaving 25 bases between.

The chain is built from TRBV2 and TRBJ1-1, with 10 positions matching TRBD1. CDR1 is SNHLY, CDR2 FYNNEI, per germline. The junction had 13 bases not matched to a gene; V was cut back by 8 bases and J by 1 base. The CDR3 runs to 17 residues. In nucleotides, the CDR3 is TGTGCCAGCGGGGGACAGGGGCCCTCCTCCAAGAACACTGAAGCTTTCTTT. This gives the protein CASGGQGPSSKNTEAFF.

As DNA, the CDR3 is TGTGCCAGCAGCTTTTCAGGGGCACAAGAGACCCAGTACTTC. Amino acids: CASSFSGAQETQYF. The V call is TRBV5-5, the J call TRBJ2-5; weak D call: TRBD1 (6 bases). CDR1 is SGHKS and CDR2 is YYEKEE in the germline V gene (reference sequence). V was pared by 2 bases and J by 2 bases, with 10 bases between. The CDR3 totals 14 residues.

The chain couples TRBV18 to TRBJ1-4; no clear D. Looked up from germline, CDR1 is KGHSH and CDR2 is LQKENI. The CDR3 is 17 residues long. V was trimmed by 1 base and J by 4 bases, leaving 16 bases between them. The CDR3, as DNA: TGTGCCAGCTCACCACTTGCGGGCTCGGGCGGTAATGAAAAACTGTTTTTT. It yields the protein CASSPLAGSGGNEKLFF.

The genes are TRBV5-1 and TRBJ2-2; perhaps TRBD2 as D (7 bases). This CDR3 region has 15 residues. CDR1 SGHRS and CDR2 YFSETQ come from the germline V gene. With 0 bases removed from V and 3 bases from J, the gap between germline ends came to 9 bases. CDR3 residues: CASSLEGGDTGELFF. CDR3 bases: TGCGCCAGCAGCTTGGAGGGGGGGGACACCGGGGAGCTGTTTTTT.

The V and J genes are TRBV7-9 and TRBJ2-3; D assignment may be TRBD1 or TRBD2 (5 bases each). Germline V gene data show CDR1 as SEHNR and CDR2 as FQNEAQ (reference sequence). V dropped 4 bases and J dropped 2 bases, with 22 bases sitting between them. This CDR3 is built from 18 residues. CDR3 sequence: CASSWRRPSPDITDTQYF. CDR3 DNA: TGTGCCAGCAGCTGGCGGCGTCCTAGCCCGGACATCACAGATACGCAGTATTTT.

The genes are TRBV7-6 and TRBJ2-1; D may be TRBD1 or TRBD2 (5 bases each). CDR3 size: 14 residues. V was clipped by 7 bases and J by 9 bases, with 19 bases between them. Germline V gene sequence: CDR1 SGHVS, CDR2 FNYEAQ. In nucleotides, the CDR3 is TGTGCCAGCATCCGGGACCCCGGTGGGGGTGAGCAGTTCTTC. Encoded protein: CASIRDPGGGEQFF.

The V call is TRBV9, the J call TRBJ2-2, with D possibly TRBD2 on 5 matching bases. CDR3 length: 16 residues. V gave up 1 base and J gave up 2 bases, with 12 bases separating them. Germline CDR1 SGDLS, CDR2 YYNGEE. CDR3 sequence: CASSVKSGINTGELFF. In DNA form, the CDR3 reads TGTGCCAGCAGCGTAAAGTCCGGGATCAACACCGGGGAGCTGTTTTTT.

This chain connects TRBV5-4 to TRBJ1-1; D is uncertain. V was clipped by 0 bases and J by 5 bases, with 17 bases between them. Germline V gives CDR1 SGHNT, CDR2 YYREEE (reference sequence). CDR3 length: 16 amino acids. The CDR3 loop is CASSLGAPVGFTEAFF. DNA for the CDR3: TGTGCCAGCAGCTTGGGGGCCCCGGTAGGGTTTACTGAAGCTTTCTTT.

The chain carries TRBV7-2 and TRBJ2-3; 7 bases fit TRBD2. The germline V gene has CDR1 SGHTA and CDR2 FQGNSA. The CDR3 is 15 amino acids. V lost 3 bases and J lost 1; bases outside the gene matches: 4. The CDR3 DNA is TGTGCCAGCAGCTTTAGCGGGTGGGGCACAGATACGCAGTATTTT. It translates to CASSFSGWGTDTQYF.

The genes are TRBV5-1 and TRBJ1-2; weak D call: TRBD1 (5 bases). The V end lost 0 bases, the J end lost 3 bases, and 15 bases lay between the germline ends. The CDR3 has 16 residues. Germline V gene sequence: CDR1 SGHRS, CDR2 YFSETQ. The CDR3 DNA sequence: TGCGCCAGCAGCTTGGTTACGGGGACCACGGACTATGGCTACACCTTC. This sequence encodes CASSLVTGTTDYGYTF. Combining the CDR3 with reference TRBV5-1 and TRBJ1-2 gives the whole variable domain KAGVTQTPRYLIKTRGQQVTLSCSPISGHRSVSWYQQTPGQGLQFLFEYFSETQRNKGNFPGRFSGRQFSNSRSEMNVSTLELGDSALYLCASSLVTGTTDYGYTFGSGTRLTVV.

This chain connects TRBV2 to TRBJ2-7; D assignment may be TRBD1 or TRBD2 (6 bases each). Trimming took 8 bases from V and 2 from J, leaving 19 bases between them. Germline assignment: CDR1 SNHLY and CDR2 FYNNEI. The CDR3 length is 15 residues. CDR3 nucleotides: TGTGCCAGCCGCGTCGGAGACGGGGGCGCCTACGAGCAGTACTTC. This translates into CASRVGDGGAYEQYF.

The chain links TRBV14 to TRBJ2-5; D is perhaps TRBD2 (5 bases). This CDR3 region has 14 residues. V gave up 5 bases and J gave up 5 bases, with 15 bases separating them. Germline loops: CDR1 SGHDN, CDR2 FVKESK. CDR3 DNA sequence: TGTGCCAGCAGCGTTGGGTCTAGCTTCGAGACCCAGTACTTC. It codes for CASSVGSSFETQYF. Complete variable domain (other parts from reference TRBV14 and TRBJ2-5): EAGVTQFPSHSVIEKGQTVTLRCDPISGHDNLYWYRRVMGKEIKFLLHFVKESKQDESGMPNNRFLAERTGGTYSTLKVQPAELEDSGVYFCASSVGSSFETQYFGPGTRLLVL.

The rearrangement uses TRBV7-9 and TRBJ1-1, with D hard to call. There are 14 residues in the CDR3. Germline V gives CDR1 SEHNR, CDR2 FQNEAQ (reference sequence). Trimming stripped 6 bases from V and 1 base from J, with 12 bases between. The CDR3 protein is CASSPNLGNTEAFF. The CDR3 region has the DNA TGTGCCAGCAGTCCGAACCTGGGGAACACTGAAGCTTTCTTT.

This sequence joins TRBV5-4 and TRBJ1-2; D possibly corresponds to TRBD1 (5 bases). This CDR3 is 14 amino acids long. V was clipped by 0 bases and J by 3 bases, with 9 bases between them. Germline lookup yields CDR1 SGHNT and CDR2 YYREEE (reference sequence). CDR3 sequence: CASSLAPGDYGYTF. For the CDR3, the DNA is TGTGCCAGCAGCTTGGCCCCGGGGGACTATGGCTACACCTTC. The full variable domain, its missing parts supplied by reference TRBV5-4 and TRBJ1-2, is ETGVTQSPTHLIKTRGQQVTLRCSSQSGHNTVSWYQQALGQGPQFIFQYYREEENGRGNFPPRFSGLQFPNYSSELNVNALELDDSALYLCASSLAPGDYGYTFGSGTRLTVV.

V gene TRBV10-3 combines with J gene TRBJ2-3; 11 bases fit TRBD2. Germline V gives CDR1 ENHRY, CDR2 SYGVKD. The V and J ends lost 6 bases and 0 bases, in that order; junction bases with no gene match: 8. This CDR3 is built from 17 residues. CDR3 nucleotide sequence: TGTGCCATCAGCCCCCTAGCGGGGGGCACTAGCACAGATACGCAGTATTTT. Residues: CAISPLAGGTSTDTQYF.

V and J are TRBV11-2 and TRBJ2-3; 8 bases agree with TRBD1. Per the germline V gene, CDR1 is SGHAT and CDR2 is FQNNGV. The V and J ends lost 5 bases and 4 bases, in that order; junction bases with no gene match: 5. This CDR3 has 14 amino acids. The CDR3 loop is CASSQNRGADTQYF. For the CDR3, the DNA is TGTGCCAGCAGCCAAAACAGGGGGGCAGATACGCAGTATTTT. Complete variable domain (other parts from reference TRBV11-2 and TRBJ2-3): EAGVAQSPRYKIIEKRQSVAFWCNPISGHATLYWYQQILGQGPKLLIQFQNNGVVDDSQLPKDRFSAERLKGVDSTLKIQPAKLEDSAVYLCASSQNRGADTQYFGPGTRLTVL.

This clone was seen only once. CDR3 protein: CASSLLGGQGNTEAFF. CDR3 in DNA: TGTGCCAGCAGCTTATTAGGGGGACAGGGTAACACTGAAGCTTTCTTT. The chain has TRBV13 and TRBJ1-1, with TRBD1 matching over 9 bases. CDR3 length: 16 amino acids. J was trimmed by 2 bases and V by 2 bases; bases with no gene match: 6. Per the germline V gene, CDR1 is PRHDT and CDR2 is FYEKMQ (reference sequence).